The present TCR beta chain was sequenced within a study of T cells in localized non-small cell lung cancer (dated by TCRdb to about 2020). Regarding the study in general: T cell repertoires of 200 to 250 early-stage NSCLC patients were analyzed, with tumors being compared against uninvolved tumor-adjacent lungs. The cohort comprised 236 treatment-naïve NSCLC patients with resected, localized lung tumors. NSCLC patients had a mean age of approximately 66 years, and 129 were male and 85 to 110 female. Results and caveats for the whole study, not just this receptor: Higher T cell density in blood was associated with longer overall survival, whereas higher clonality in adjacent lung was associated with shorter survival. Of the top 100 tumor clones, a median of approximately 60 were detected in paired uninvolved adjacent lung; roughly 26 were also among that lung's top 100. Because multi-region tumor sequencing was not done, intratumor heterogeneity could not be ruled out. Uninvolved tumor-adjacent lung showed the highest T cell clonality, higher than tumor, which suggests more focused antigenic responses in the adjacent lung. Because the study design was exploratory, TCR variables were selected using unadjusted p-values without false-discovery rate correction.

The immunoSEQ Assay was used to sequence TCR beta CDR3 regions from DNA. For the original study's pipeline: T cell density was computed as TCR beta template counts normalized to usable DNA estimated by amplifying housekeeping genes. Richness was estimated with the preseqR package, extrapolating to 400,000 templates for PBMC samples and 120,000 templates for tissue samples. Clonality was calculated as one minus Pielou's evenness. Differential abundance testing on productive amino-acid clonotypes, with a minimum total count of 5 and an alpha of 0.1, was used to identify tissue-enriched TCRs. The Jaccard Index and the Morisita Overlap Index were used to measure how much the repertoires overlapped between compartments. GLIPH clustered TCR beta CDR3s with public tetramer-defined viral CDR3s; viral motifs required at least three viral sequences plus V-gene enrichment. In its TCRdb copy, this immuneACCESS table keeps in-frame sequences only and misses some clones. Where compared with another copy, unresolved V genes explain less than half of these, and the others have no known cause. V and J calls and clone size follow that table, whereas D and trimming were derived from the DNA. Present in this sample are 43,000 or so clones, more than 85% of which were seen just once. The ten most abundant clones make up about 10% of the sample.

For this chain, trimming is 6 bases at the V end and 0 bases at the J end, and the number of junction bases without a gene match is 14. The CDR3 measures 18 amino acids from cysteine to phenylalanine. The CDR3 DNA has 54 bases and is translated from base 1. CDR1 and CDR2 were assigned from the germline V gene as SGHDT and YYEEEE. Concerning this clone itself: Its antigen specificity is not known. Per-base qualities were not stored, and no clone one base away is much larger.

At diagnosis, peripheral blood, uninvolved tumor-adjacent lung and tumor were collected and stored as a combination of fresh-frozen and FFPE material. For TCR repertoire profiling, blood samples were analyzed in the form of peripheral blood mononuclear cells. The receptor chain draws on TRBV5-6 and TRBJ1-1; TRBD1 fits 10 bases in the junction. This TCR derives from a woman aged 35 to 70 with stage II lung adenocarcinoma. Sequences were derived from PBMCs, sampled before any cancer treatment. The DNA is as follows: TGTGCCAGCACCATCTGGACAGGGGGAATCCCTATGAACACTGAAGCTTTCTTT. Its translation is CASTIWTGGIPMNTEAFF.